The TCR beta chain described here comes from a study of T cells in Graves' hyperthyroidism and ophthalmopathy. The germline V gene encodes CDR1 LGHDT and CDR2 YNNKEL (reference sequence). The CDR3 consists of 11 residues. The V gene lost 1 base and the J gene lost 8 bases, with 2 bases spanning the gap. The investigators amplified TCR beta CDR3 regions from RNA transcripts. HTBI primers were employed in a first-round RT-PCR of the TCR CDR3. TCRdb fed the multiplex PCR reads into MiXCR, producing one record per CDR3 protein. Here the sample spans about 530,000 distinct CDR3 sequences, approximately 17% being singletons. Ophthalmopathy patients showed a Clinical Activity Score of at least 3, NOSPECS grade of at least 4 and duration under 3 months. Uncontrolled infection, other autoimmune disease, pregnancy or lactation excluded patients. This sample holds PBMCs from 8 to 10 ml fresh peripheral blood.

The chain links TRBV3-1 to TRBJ2-2, with D unclear. Sequenced sample: blood. The sequence was collected from a woman aged 18-29 years with Graves' ophthalmopathy. CDR3 loop: CASSQVGELFF. The CDR3 nucleotides read TGTGCCAGCAGCCAAGTGGGGGAGCTGTTTTTT.